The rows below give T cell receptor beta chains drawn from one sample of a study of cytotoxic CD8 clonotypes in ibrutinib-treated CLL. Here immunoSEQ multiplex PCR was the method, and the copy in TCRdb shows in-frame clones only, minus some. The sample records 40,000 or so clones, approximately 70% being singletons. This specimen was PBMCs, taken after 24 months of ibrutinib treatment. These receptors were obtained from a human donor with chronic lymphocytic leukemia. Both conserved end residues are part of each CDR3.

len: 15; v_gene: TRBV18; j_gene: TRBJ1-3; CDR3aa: CASSPAEGAGNTIYF
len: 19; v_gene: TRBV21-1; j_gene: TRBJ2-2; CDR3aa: CASSKGNDGVPPTTGELFF
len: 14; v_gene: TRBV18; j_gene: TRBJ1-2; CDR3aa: CASSPGQTPDGYTF
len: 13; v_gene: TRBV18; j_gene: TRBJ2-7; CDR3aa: CASSPKTWGEQYF
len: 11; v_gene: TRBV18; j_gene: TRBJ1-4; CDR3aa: CASRRNEKLFF
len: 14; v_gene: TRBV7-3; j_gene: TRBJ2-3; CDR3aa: CASSSLVSTDTQYF
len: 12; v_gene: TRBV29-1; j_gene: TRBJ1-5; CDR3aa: CSVRQGNQPQHF
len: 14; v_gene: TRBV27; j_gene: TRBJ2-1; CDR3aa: CASSPARLADEQFF
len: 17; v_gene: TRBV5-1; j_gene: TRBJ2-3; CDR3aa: CASSLDGWALPADTQYF
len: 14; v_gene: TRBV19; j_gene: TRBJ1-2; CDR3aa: CASSRTGGASGYTF
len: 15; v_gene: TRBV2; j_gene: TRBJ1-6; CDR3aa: CASKGGINYNSPLHF
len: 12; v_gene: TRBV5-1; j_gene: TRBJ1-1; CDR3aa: CASRLDFAEAFF
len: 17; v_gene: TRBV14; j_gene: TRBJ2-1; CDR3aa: CASTHHTLSGSYNEQFF
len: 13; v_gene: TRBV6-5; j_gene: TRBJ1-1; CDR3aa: CASRTQGITEAFF
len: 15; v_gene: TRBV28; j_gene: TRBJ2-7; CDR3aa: CASSSPRGLAYEQYF
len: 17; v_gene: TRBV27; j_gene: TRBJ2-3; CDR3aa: CASSLFPHPGSTDTQYF
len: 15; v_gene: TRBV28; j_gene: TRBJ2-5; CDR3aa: CASSLLGSTKNTQYF
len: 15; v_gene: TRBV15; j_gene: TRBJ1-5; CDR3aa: CATSIGDLVNQPQHF
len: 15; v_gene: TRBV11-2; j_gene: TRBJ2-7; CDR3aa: CASSLTGQDSYEQYF
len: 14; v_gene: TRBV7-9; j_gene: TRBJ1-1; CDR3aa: CASSLLSANTEAFF
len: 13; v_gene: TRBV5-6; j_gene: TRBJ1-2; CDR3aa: CASSFPGTGGYTF
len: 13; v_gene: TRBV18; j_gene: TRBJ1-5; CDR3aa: CASSHRGAQPQHF
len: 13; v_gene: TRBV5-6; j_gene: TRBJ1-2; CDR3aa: CASSLRGTYGYTF
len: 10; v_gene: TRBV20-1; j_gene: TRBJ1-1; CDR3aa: CSAMTAEAFF